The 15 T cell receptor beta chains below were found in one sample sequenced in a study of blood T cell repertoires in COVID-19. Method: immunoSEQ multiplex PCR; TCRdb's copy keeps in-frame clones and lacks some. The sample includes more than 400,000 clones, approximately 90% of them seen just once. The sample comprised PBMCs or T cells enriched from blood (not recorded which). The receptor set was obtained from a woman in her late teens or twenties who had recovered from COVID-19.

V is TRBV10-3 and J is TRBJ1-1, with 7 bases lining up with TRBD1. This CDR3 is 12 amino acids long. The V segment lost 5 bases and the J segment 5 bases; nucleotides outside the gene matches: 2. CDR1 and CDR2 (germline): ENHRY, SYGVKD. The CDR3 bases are TGTGCCATCAGTTTGACAGGGACTGAAGCTTTCTTT. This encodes CAISLTGTEAFF.

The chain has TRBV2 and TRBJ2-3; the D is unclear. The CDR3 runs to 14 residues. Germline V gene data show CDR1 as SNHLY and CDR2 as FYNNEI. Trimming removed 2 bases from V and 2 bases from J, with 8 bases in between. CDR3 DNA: TGTGCCAGCAGTGAAATTATAGCCACAGATACGCAGTATTTT. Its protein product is CASSEIIATDTQYF. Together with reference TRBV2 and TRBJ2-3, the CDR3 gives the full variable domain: EPEVTQTPSHQVTQMGQEVILRCVPISNHLYFYWYRQILGQKVEFLVSFYNNEISEKSEIFDDQFSVERPDGSNFTLKIRSTKLEDSAMYFCASSEIIATDTQYFGPGTRLTVL.

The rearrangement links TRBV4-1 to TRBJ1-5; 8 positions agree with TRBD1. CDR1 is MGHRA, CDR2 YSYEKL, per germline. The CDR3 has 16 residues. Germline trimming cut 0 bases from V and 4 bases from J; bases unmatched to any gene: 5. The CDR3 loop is CASSQESTGGNQPQHF. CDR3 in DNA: TGCGCCAGCAGCCAAGAGTCTACAGGGGGTAATCAGCCCCAGCATTTT.

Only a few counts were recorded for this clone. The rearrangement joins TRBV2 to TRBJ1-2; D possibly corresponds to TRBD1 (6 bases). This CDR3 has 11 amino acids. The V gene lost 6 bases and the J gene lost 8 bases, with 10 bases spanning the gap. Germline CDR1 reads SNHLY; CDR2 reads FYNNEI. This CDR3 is CASRTGQGYTF. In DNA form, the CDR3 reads TGTGCCAGCAGAACAGGGCAAGGCTACACCTTC.

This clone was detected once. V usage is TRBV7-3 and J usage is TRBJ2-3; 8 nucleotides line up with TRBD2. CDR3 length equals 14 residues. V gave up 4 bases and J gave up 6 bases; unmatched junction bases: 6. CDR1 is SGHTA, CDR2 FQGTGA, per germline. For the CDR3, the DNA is TGTGCCAGCAGCTCCTCGGGGGGGGCCGATACGCAGTATTTT. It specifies CASSSSGGADTQYF. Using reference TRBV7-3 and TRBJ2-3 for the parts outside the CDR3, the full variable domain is GAGVSQTPSNKVTEKGKYVELRCDPISGHTALYWYRQSLGQGPEFLIYFQGTGAADDSGLPNDRFFAVRPEGSVSTLKIQRTERGDSAVYLCASSSSGGADTQYFGPGTRLTVL.

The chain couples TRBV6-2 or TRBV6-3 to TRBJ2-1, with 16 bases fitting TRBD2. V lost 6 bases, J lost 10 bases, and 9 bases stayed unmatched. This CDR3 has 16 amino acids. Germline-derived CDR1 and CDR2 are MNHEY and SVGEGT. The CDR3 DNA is TGTGCCAGCAGCCCCACCGGGACTAGCGGGGGGGAGGAGCAGTTCTTC. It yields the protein CASSPTGTSGGEEQFF.

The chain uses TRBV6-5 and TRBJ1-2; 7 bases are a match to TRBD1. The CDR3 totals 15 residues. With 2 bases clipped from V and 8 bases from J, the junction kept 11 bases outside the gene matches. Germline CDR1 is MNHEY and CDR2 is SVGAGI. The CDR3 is CASSYAEGQNSGYTF. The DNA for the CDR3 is TGTGCCAGCAGTTACGCCGAGGGACAGAACTCAGGCTACACCTTC.

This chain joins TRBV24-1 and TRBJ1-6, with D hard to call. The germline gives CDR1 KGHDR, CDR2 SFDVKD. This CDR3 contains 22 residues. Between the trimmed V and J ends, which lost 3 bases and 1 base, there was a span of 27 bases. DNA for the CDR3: TGTGCCACCAGTGATCCCATACTTTTGGCTTATCCGGAGGAGTCCTATAATTCACCCCTCCACTTT. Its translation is CATSDPILLAYPEESYNSPLHF.

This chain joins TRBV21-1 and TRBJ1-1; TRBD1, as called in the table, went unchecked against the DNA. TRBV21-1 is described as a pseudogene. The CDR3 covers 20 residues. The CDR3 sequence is CASSKVVQGAKEGTGTEAFF. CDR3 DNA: TGTGCCAGCAGCAAAGTCGTCCAGGGGGCCAAGGAGGGGACAGGCACTGAAGCTTTCTTT.

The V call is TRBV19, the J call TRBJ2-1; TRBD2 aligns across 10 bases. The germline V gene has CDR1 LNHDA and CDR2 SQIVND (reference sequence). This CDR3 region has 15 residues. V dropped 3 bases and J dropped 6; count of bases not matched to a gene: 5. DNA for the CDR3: TGTGCCAGTAGTATTGTAGCGGGGGGAGCCAATGAGCAGTTCTTC. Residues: CASSIVAGGANEQFF. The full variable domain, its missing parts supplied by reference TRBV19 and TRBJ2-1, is DGGITQSPKYLFRKEGQNVTLSCEQNLNHDAMYWYRQDPGQGLRLIYYSQIVNDFQKGDIAEGYSVSREKKESFPLTVTSAQKNPTAFYLCASSIVAGGANEQFFGPGTRLTVL.

DNA for the CDR3: TGTGCCAGTAGTGAGACAGTTAATGAAAAACTGTTTTTT. The encoded protein is CASSETVNEKLFF. V gene TRBV19 combines with J gene TRBJ1-4; maybe TRBD1 (5 bases). V lost 5 bases, J lost 4 bases, and 8 bases lay in between. This CDR3 comprises 13 residues. Germline CDR1 LNHDA, CDR2 SQIVND (reference sequence). The full variable domain, its missing parts supplied by reference TRBV19 and TRBJ1-4, is DGGITQSPKYLFRKEGQNVTLSCEQNLNHDAMYWYRQDPGQGLRLIYYSQIVNDFQKGDIAEGYSVSREKKESFPLTVTSAQKNPTAFYLCASSETVNEKLFFGSGTQLSVL.

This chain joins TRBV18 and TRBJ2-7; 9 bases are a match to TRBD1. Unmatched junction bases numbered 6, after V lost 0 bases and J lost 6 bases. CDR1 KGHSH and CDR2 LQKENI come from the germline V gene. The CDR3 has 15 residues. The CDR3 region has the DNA TGTGCCAGCTCACCACCAACGGGACAGGGCTCCGAGCAGTACTTC. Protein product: CASSPPTGQGSEQYF.

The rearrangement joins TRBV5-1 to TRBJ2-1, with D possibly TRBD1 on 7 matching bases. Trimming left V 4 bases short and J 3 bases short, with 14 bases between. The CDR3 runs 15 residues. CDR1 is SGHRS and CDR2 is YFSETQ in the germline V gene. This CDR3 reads CASSDRQGGYNEQFF. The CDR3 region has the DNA TGCGCCAGCAGCGACCGACAGGGAGGCTACAATGAGCAGTTCTTC.

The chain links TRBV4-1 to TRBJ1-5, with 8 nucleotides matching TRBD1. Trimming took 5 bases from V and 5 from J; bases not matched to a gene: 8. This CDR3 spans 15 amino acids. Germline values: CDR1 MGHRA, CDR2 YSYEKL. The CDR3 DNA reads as TGCGCCAGCAGCTTGGACAGGGAAAGGGATCAGCCCCAGCATTTT. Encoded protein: CASSLDRERDQPQHF.

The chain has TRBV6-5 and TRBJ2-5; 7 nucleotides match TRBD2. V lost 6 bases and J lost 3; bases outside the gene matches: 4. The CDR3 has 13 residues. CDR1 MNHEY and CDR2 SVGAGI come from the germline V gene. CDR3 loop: CASRGGGEETQYF. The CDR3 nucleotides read TGTGCCAGCAGGGGTGGGGGGGAAGAGACCCAGTACTTC.